Below are 13 T cell receptor beta chains sequenced from a single sample in a study of T cell responses to AZD1222 COVID-19 vaccine. TCRdb's copy holds only in-frame clones and misses some; the assay was immunoSEQ multiplex PCR. Of around 91,000 clones in the sample, approximately 90% are singletons; the top ten hold around 8%. Material: peripheral blood, obtained 28 days after the second AZD1222 dose. The source of these receptors is an adult who received the AZD1222 COVID-19 vaccine.

This clone was detected only once. The rearrangement uses TRBV20-1 and TRBJ1-1; D uncertain. The germline gives CDR1 DFQATT, CDR2 SNEGSKA (reference sequence). The CDR3 is 10 residues long. Trimming pared 4 bases from V and 0 bases from J, leaving 0 bases between. The CDR3 is CSAMNTEAFF. CDR3 DNA sequence: TGCAGTGCTATGAACACTGAAGCTTTCTTT.

The genes are TRBV6-4 and TRBJ2-7; D gene uncertain. The CDR3 totals 11 residues. Germline V lookup: CDR1 MRHNA, CDR2 SNTAGT. Trimming stripped 8 bases from V and 7 bases from J, with 12 bases between. The CDR3 nucleotides read TGTGCCAGCTACTGGTCATGGGAGCAGTACTTC. This codes for CASYWSWEQYF.

This sequence joins TRBV7-2 and TRBJ1-2; D perhaps matches TRBD1 (6 bases). The CDR3 has 15 amino acids. In germline, CDR1 is SGHTA, CDR2 FQGNSA. With 0 bases removed from V and 3 bases from J, the gap between germline ends came to 11 bases. CDR3 protein: CASSLAGGQHYGYTF. The CDR3 region has the DNA TGTGCCAGCAGCTTAGCGGGCGGACAGCACTATGGCTACACCTTC.

V and J are TRBV5-8 and TRBJ1-5; D is undetermined. Germline V gene lookup returns CDR1 SGHTS and CDR2 YDEGEE. This CDR3 comprises 16 residues. V lost 1 base and J lost 1, with 12 bases in between. CDR3 residues: CASSLKLSGSNQPQHF. CDR3 DNA: TGTGCCAGCAGCTTGAAGCTCTCCGGGAGCAATCAGCCCCAGCATTTT. Filled out from reference TRBV5-8 and TRBJ1-5, the complete variable domain reads EAGVTQSPTHLIKTRGQQATLRCSPISGHTSVYWYQQALGLGLQFLLWYDEGEERNRGNFPPRFSGRQFPNYSSELNVNALELEDSALYLCASSLKLSGSNQPQHFGDGTRLSIL.

This sequence joins TRBV14 and TRBJ1-1; tentative D call: TRBD1 (5 bases). The CDR3 consists of 16 residues. V lost 0 bases and J 4 bases, leaving 15 bases between the germline ends. The V gene's germline CDR1 is SGHDN and CDR2 FVKESK. The CDR3 DNA follows: TGTGCCAGCAGCCAAGATCCTGGGGGTTTGAGCACTGAAGCTTTCTTT. It translates to CASSQDPGGLSTEAFF.

The sample holds a few counts of this clone. Here the CDR3 reads CASSLGLRGTETEAFF. The CDR3 coding sequence is TGCGCCAGCAGCTTGGGGCTGAGAGGGACGGAAACTGAAGCTTTCTTT. The genes are TRBV5-1 and TRBJ1-1; a weak D match, TRBD1 (5 bases). Trimming cost V 0 bases and J 5 bases, with 17 bases left between them. This CDR3 has 16 residues. Germline V gives CDR1 SGHRS, CDR2 YFSETQ.

The CDR3 protein is CASGQGQNTEAFF. For the CDR3, the DNA is TGTGCCAGCGGCCAGGGGCAGAACACTGAAGCTTTCTTT. The J gene is TRBJ1-1, the V gene TRBV7-2, with D tentatively TRBD1 (6 bases). This CDR3 spans 13 amino acids. In germline, CDR1 is SGHTA, CDR2 FQGNSA. V lost 8 bases to trimming and J lost 1 base, with 11 bases between them.

The chain uses TRBV3-1 (or the pseudogene TRBV3-2) and TRBJ2-7, with TRBD2 matching over 7 bases. The V and J ends lost 4 bases and 2 bases, in that order; junction bases with no gene match: 5. The length of the CDR3 is 14 residues. The germline V gene encodes CDR1 LGHDT and CDR2 YNNKEL (reference sequence). The CDR3 DNA follows: TGTGCCAGCAGCCGGGGGGGAGGGGCCTACGAGCAGTACTTC. Translated, it gives CASSRGGGAYEQYF.

In DNA, the CDR3 is TGCAGCTCCTATGGTACCGGGAACCCGGATCAAGAGACCCAGTACTTC. Its translation is CSSYGTGNPDQETQYF. V and J are TRBV29-1 and TRBJ2-5, with a weak D call TRBD2 (5 bases). The CDR3 runs 16 residues. The germline CDR1 and CDR2 sequences are SQVTM and ANQGSEA. Trimming took off 8 bases at V and 2 bases at J, with 24 bases between the two ends.

This chain uses TRBV2 with TRBJ1-4; 8 nucleotides align to TRBD1. The CDR3 is 14 residues long. CDR1 and CDR2 (germline): SNHLY, FYNNEI. V was pared by 3 bases and J by 11 bases, with 8 bases of the junction left unmatched. Here the CDR3 reads CASSDLGQGRKLFF. DNA of the CDR3: TGTGCCAGCAGTGATTTAGGACAGGGACGGAAACTGTTTTTT.

This chain uses TRBV6-1 with TRBJ2-7; D might be TRBD1 or TRBD2, each matching 5 bases. The CDR3 loop spans 16 amino acids. Trimming shortened V by 4 bases and J by 7 bases, and 23 bases separated the two germline ends. CDR1 and CDR2 from the germline V gene are MNHNS and SASEGT. The CDR3 sequence is CASSAPPRDPPIEQYF. DNA for the CDR3: TGTGCCAGCAGTGCGCCACCCCGGGACCCCCCCATAGAGCAGTACTTC.

The chain combines TRBV7-9 with TRBJ2-7; D ambiguous. Germline assignment: CDR1 SEHNR and CDR2 FQNEAQ (reference sequence). V was clipped by 0 bases and J by 1 base, with 7 bases between them. This CDR3 has 14 amino acids. CDR3 in DNA: TGTGCCAGCAGCTTAGCGTCCCAGTCCTACGAGCAGTACTTC. This codes for CASSLASQSYEQYF. The whole variable domain, remainder taken from reference TRBV7-9 and TRBJ2-7, is DTGVSQNPRHKITKRGQNVTFRCDPISEHNRLYWYRQTLGQGPEFLTYFQNEAQLEKSRLLSDRFSAERPKGSFSTLEIQRTEQGDSAMYLCASSLASQSYEQYFGPGTRLTVT.

This chain connects TRBV5-4 to TRBJ2-4; perhaps D is TRBD1 or TRBD2 (6 bases each). V lost 3 bases to trimming and J lost 8 bases, with 12 bases between them. Germline lookup yields CDR1 SGHNT and CDR2 YYREEE (reference sequence). The CDR3 has 13 amino acids. CDR3 protein: CASSSNREDIQYF. The CDR3 coding sequence is TGTGCCAGCAGCTCAAACAGGGAGGACATTCAGTACTTC.